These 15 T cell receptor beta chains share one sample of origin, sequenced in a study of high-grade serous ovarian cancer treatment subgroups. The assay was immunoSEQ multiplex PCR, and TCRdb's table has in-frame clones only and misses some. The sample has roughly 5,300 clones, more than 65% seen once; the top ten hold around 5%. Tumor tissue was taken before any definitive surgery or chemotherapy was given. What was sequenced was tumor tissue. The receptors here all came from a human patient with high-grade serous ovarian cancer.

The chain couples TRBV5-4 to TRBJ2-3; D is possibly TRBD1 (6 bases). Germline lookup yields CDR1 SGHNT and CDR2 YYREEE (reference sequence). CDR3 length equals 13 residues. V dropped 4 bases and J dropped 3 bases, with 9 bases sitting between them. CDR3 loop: CASSRQGTDTQYF. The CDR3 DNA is TGTGCCAGCAGCCGTCAGGGGACAGATACGCAGTATTTT.

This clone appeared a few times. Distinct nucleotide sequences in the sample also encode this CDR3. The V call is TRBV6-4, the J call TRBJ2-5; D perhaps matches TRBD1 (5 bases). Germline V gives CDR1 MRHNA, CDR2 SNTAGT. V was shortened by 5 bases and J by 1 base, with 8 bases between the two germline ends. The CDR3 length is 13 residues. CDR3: CASSRQLQETQYF. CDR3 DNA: TGTGCCAGCAGTCGACAGCTCCAAGAGACCCAGTACTTC.

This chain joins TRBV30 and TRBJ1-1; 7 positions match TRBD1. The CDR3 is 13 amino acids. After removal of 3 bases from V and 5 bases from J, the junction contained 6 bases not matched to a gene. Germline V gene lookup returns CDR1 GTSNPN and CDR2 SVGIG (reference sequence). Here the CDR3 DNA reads TGTGCCTGGAGCGCGGACAGGCGGACTGAAGCTTTCTTT. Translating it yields CAWSADRRTEAFF. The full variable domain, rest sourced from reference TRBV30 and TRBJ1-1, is SQTIHQWPATLVQPVGSPLSLECTVEGTSNPNLYWYRQAAGRGLQLLFYSVGIGQISSEVPQNLSASRPQDRQFILSSKKLLLSDSGFYLCAWSADRRTEAFFGQGTRLTVV.

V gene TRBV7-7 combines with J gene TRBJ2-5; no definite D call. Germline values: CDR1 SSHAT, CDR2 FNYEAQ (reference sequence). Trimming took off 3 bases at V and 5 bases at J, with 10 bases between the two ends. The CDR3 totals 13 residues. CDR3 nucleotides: TGTGCCAGCAGCTTTGGTCCCCAGGAGACCCAGTACTTC. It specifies CASSFGPQETQYF.

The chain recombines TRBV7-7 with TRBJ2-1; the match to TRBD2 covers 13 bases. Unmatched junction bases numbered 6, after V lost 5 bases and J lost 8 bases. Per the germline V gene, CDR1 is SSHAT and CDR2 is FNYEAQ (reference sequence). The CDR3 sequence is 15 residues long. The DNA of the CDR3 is TGTGCCAGCAGCATGGGACTAGCGGGGTCGGATGAGCAGTTCTTC. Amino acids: CASSMGLAGSDEQFF.

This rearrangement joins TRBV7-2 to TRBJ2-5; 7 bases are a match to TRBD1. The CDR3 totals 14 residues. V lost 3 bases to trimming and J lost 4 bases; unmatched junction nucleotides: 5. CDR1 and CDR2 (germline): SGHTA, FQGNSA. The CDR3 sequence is CASSFNRGIETQYF. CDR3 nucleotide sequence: TGTGCCAGCAGCTTTAACAGGGGAATAGAGACCCAGTACTTC.

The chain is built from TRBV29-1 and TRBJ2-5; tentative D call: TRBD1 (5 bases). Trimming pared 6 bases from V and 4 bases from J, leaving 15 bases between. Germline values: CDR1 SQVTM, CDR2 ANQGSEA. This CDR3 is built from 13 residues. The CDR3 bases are TGCAGCGTCGTCAGGGTGGTGGGAGAGACCCAGTACTTC. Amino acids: CSVVRVVGETQYF. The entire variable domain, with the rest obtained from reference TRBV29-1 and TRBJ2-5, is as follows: SAVISQKPSRDICQRGTSLTIQCQVDSQVTMMFWYRQQPGQSLTLIATANQGSEATYESGFVIDKFPISRPNLTFSTLTVSNMSPEDSSIYLCSVVRVVGETQYFGPGTRLLVL.

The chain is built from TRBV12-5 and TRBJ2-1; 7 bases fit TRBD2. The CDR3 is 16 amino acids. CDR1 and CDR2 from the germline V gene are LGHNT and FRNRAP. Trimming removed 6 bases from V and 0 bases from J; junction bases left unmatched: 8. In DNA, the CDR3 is TGTGCTAGTGGCCCACTAGCGTTTGTCTCCTACAATGAGCAGTTCTTC. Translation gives CASGPLAFVSYNEQFF.

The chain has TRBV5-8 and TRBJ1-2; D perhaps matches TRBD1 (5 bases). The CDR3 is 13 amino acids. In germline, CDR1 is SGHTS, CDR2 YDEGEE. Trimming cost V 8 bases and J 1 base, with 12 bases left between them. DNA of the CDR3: TGTGCCAGTGGGGCACTTAATAACTATGGCTACACCTTC. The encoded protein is CASGALNNYGYTF.

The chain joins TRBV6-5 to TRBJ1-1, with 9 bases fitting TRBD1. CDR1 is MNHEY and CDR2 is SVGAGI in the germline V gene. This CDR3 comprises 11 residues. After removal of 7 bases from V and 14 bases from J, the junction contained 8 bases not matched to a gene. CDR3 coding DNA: TGTGCCAGCACCTTTGGGACAGGGTTGTTCTTT. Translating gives CASTFGTGLFF.

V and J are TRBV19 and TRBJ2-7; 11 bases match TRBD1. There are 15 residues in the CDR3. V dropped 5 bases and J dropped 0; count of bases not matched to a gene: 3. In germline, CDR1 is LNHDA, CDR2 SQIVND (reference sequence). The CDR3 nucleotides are TGTGCCAGTAGTCAGGACAGGGGGCTCTCCTACGAGCAGTACTTC. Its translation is CASSQDRGLSYEQYF.

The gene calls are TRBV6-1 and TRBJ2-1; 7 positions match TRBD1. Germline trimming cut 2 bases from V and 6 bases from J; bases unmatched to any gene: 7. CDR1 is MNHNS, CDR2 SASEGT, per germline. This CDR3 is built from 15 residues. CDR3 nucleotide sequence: TGTGCCAGCAGTGAATTGACAGGGCAGGGCAATGAGCAGTTCTTC. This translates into CASSELTGQGNEQFF.

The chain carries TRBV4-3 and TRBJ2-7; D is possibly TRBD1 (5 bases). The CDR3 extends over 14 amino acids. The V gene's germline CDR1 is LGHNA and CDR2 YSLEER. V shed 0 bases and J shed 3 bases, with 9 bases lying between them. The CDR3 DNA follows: TGCGCCAGCAGCCAAGATAGGGGATACTACGAGCAGTACTTC. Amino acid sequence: CASSQDRGYYEQYF.

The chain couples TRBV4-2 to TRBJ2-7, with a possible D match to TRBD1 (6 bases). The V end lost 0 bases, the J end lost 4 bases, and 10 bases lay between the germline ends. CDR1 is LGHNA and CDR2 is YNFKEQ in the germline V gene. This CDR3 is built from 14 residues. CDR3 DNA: TGTGCCAGCAGCCAAGATACAGGGCGATACGAGCAGTACTTC. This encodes CASSQDTGRYEQYF.

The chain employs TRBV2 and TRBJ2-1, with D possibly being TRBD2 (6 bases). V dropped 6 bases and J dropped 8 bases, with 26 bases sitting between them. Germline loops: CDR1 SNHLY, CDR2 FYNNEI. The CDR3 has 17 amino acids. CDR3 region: CASSESLAGPLGDEQFF. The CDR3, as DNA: TGTGCCAGCAGCGAATCCTTGGCGGGGCCCTTGGGGGATGAGCAGTTCTTC.